Sequencing of this TCR beta chain was carried out in a study of blood T cell repertoires in COVID-19. For the study at large: COVID-19 samples collected from the United States, Italy and Spain covered acute and convalescent phases. The analysed material was cDNA or gDNA that came from T cells, B-cell-depleted T cells, or PBMCs.

Under the authors' procedure: Cell counts per sample came from amplifying reference gene primers. Sequencing was performed with immunoSEQ multiplex PCR; in TCRdb, only in-frame clones are kept and a portion is missing. That table supplies the V and J calls and clone size; D and trimming were determined from the DNA. The table records approximately 30,000 clones, 89% of them present only once. The V gene lost 8 bases and the J gene lost 0 bases, with 11 bases spanning the gap. The CDR3 covers 13 residues. Germline V lookup: CDR1 SGHAT, CDR2 FQNNGV. Sequencing was carried out using peripheral blood. The chain couples TRBV11-2 to TRBJ2-7; possibly TRBD1 for D (5 bases). The TCR sequence derives from a woman aged 35 to 49 with active or convalescent COVID-19. The CDR3 loop reads CASGQGPSYEQYF. The CDR3 DNA sequence: TGTGCCAGCGGGCAGGGCCCCTCCTACGAGCAGTACTTC.